Here is one T cell receptor (beta chain) with its context. The antigen is not known. The data were taken from a study of a mutant IDH1 vaccine in newly diagnosed glioma. Specified time point: week 23, last vaccination. A single vaccine dose contained 300 ug of mutant IDH1 20-mer peptide, and topical imiquimod was used with it. The CDR3 covers 13 residues. The V and J ends lost 5 bases and 5 bases respectively, with 12 bases between them. Germline CDR1 and CDR2: ENHRY and SYGVKD. TCRdb's copy holds only in-frame clones and misses some; the assay was immunoSEQ multiplex PCR. The profile shows 82,000 or so clones, over 75% of them singletons.

This clonotype was sampled from a young man with glioma. Some clones in this sample may be carry-over from other donors' samples. Sequencing was performed on PBMCs, taken from a glioma patient whose treatment included an IDH1 peptide vaccine. V usage is TRBV10-3 and J usage is TRBJ2-5, with a weak D call TRBD1 (6 bases). CDR3 amino acids: CAISIPGEETQYF. CDR3 DNA: TGTGCCATCAGTATCCCAGGGGAGGAGACCCAGTACTTC.